The rows below give T cell receptor beta chains drawn from one sample of a study of PD-1 blockade in mismatch repair-deficient tumors. Measured with immunoSEQ multiplex PCR; TCRdb has only the in-frame clones, and not every one. Altogether some 100,000 clones are present, 82% being singletons, with the ten largest covering around 6.5%. Sequenced here: peripheral blood, sampled about eight months after starting pembrolizumab. The source of these receptors is an adult with mismatch repair-deficient cancer. Both conserved end residues are part of each CDR3.

v_call	j_call	cdr3_aa
TRBV6-5	TRBJ2-7	CASRSLDSHEQYF
TRBV6-1	TRBJ2-1	CASNLAGGRNEQFF
TRBV7-2	TRBJ1-2	CASSAIGGRDGYTF
TRBV9	TRBJ2-1	CASSVSASGSNEQFF
TRBV20-1	TRBJ1-1	CSAVRDTEAFF
TRBV18	TRBJ1-4	CASSRSGTVNEKLFF
TRBV5-4	TRBJ1-2	CASSLNAGYGYTF
TRBV2	TRBJ2-7	CASGYRGQSSYEQYF
TRBV7-9	TRBJ1-2	CASSLDTGGWKNGYTF
TRBV4-2	TRBJ2-1	CASSQDKRPGLAGGGNEQFF
TRBV28	TRBJ1-5	CASSLGEVYQPQHF
TRBV5-4	TRBJ2-7	CASSYGTSGYEQYF
TRBV9	TRBJ1-3	CASSVGRPARGAGNTIYF
TRBV9	TRBJ2-1	CASSVPSGGTYNEQFF
TRBV19	TRBJ1-5	CASSIVNQPQHF
TRBV6-5	TRBJ1-1	CASSYSGGSTEAFF
TRBV2	TRBJ2-1	CASRNGREGRPEQFF
TRBV7-9	TRBJ1-2	CASSSTPDRRGNNYGYTF
TRBV9	TRBJ2-2	CASSVSSGRQYGNTGELFF
TRBV10-3	TRBJ1-1	CAISRVNTEAFF
TRBV7-2	TRBJ1-5	CASSLAGGYSNQPQHF
TRBV5-1	TRBJ2-7	CASSLQRRDEQYF
TRBV7-9	TRBJ1-2	CASSLEQAPGYTF
TRBV7-2	TRBJ2-7	CASSSSLGNYEQYF
TRBV5-4	TRBJ1-3	CASSPNQFGNTIYF
TRBV30	TRBJ2-7	CACLPRGTYEQYF
TRBV27	TRBJ1-4	CASSRNRGTNEKLFF
TRBV2	TRBJ1-2	CASRATGSPYGYTF
TRBV11-3	TRBJ2-3	CASSLGSGDTQYF
TRBV25-1	TRBJ1-4	CASTRSQGGVNEKLFF
TRBV30	TRBJ1-4	CAWSGEQEKLFF
TRBV2	TRBJ1-5	CASSDNRDQPQHF
TRBV5-1	TRBJ1-2	CASSSFDSNYGYTF
TRBV2	TRBJ1-2	CASSERPSGYTF
TRBV5-1	TRBJ2-1	CASSLFGTSGSGSYNEQFF
TRBV5-1	TRBJ2-7	CASRPPESYEQYF
TRBV30	TRBJ1-3	CAWSVHGGSEGNTIYF
TRBV7-9	TRBJ2-5	CASSSHLADRPRAQYF
TRBV7-9	TRBJ1-4	CASSLGRGEKLFF
TRBV30	TRBJ1-1	CAWEGSNTEAFF
TRBV11-2	TRBJ1-2	CASSLEEGAGVRGYTF
TRBV4-1	TRBJ1-5	CASSHPEGNQPQHF
TRBV7-2	TRBJ2-7	CASSLRARTSGQPSYEQYF
TRBV18	TRBJ2-2	CASEQGEPGELFF
TRBV6-1	TRBJ2-1	CASSYLGEQFF
TRBV6-4	TRBJ2-1	CASSVRFPYNEQFF
TRBV6-4	TRBJ2-3	CASSGDDSTDTQYF